The 3 T cell receptor beta chains reported below all come from one sample, sequenced in a study of CD8+ T cells in alopecia areata. The treatment: oral pan-JAK inhibitor, 5-10 mg twice daily. Following RNA extraction, reverse transcription yielded cDNA that acted as the sequencing template. Only in-frame clones appear in the TCRdb table, and some are missing; sequencing was by immunoSEQ multiplex PCR. The data show roughly 60,000 clones, 40% to 55% seen once. The sample was CD8+ T cells sorted from blood, taken around week 37, from a patient treated with tofacitinib. These receptors came from a human donor with alopecia areata.

The chain couples TRBV4-1 to TRBJ2-7; 7 positions agree with TRBD2. The CDR3 runs 14 residues. V dropped 5 bases and J dropped 5; count of bases not matched to a gene: 9. Germline CDR1 is MGHRA and CDR2 is YSYEKL. This CDR3 is CASSWSTSSDEQYF. CDR3 nucleotides: TGCGCCAGCAGCTGGTCGACTAGCTCGGACGAGCAGTACTTC.

The V call is TRBV7-2, the J call TRBJ1-5; D gene uncertain. CDR3 size: 14 residues. CDR1 and CDR2 (germline): SGHTA, FQGNSA. V lost 5 bases, J lost 2 bases, and 10 bases lay in between. The CDR3 DNA reads TGTGCCAGCAGCGCAGGCTACGGCAATCAGCCCCAGCATTTT. It is translated as CASSAGYGNQPQHF.

This clone was seen more than once but under ten times. The chain couples TRBV4-1 to TRBJ2-7; 8 bases are a match to TRBD2. J was trimmed by 0 bases and V by 5 bases; bases with no gene match: 6. The germline gives CDR1 MGHRA, CDR2 YSYEKL. The CDR3 extends over 15 amino acids. The CDR3 DNA sequence: TGCGCCAGCAGCGCCGGGACTAGGGCCTCCTACGAGCAGTACTTC. It encodes CASSAGTRASYEQYF.